What follows is one T cell receptor beta chain and its context. TRB cDNA was prepared as libraries by UMI-labeled 5' RACE. For each CDR3 protein, TCRdb gives one entry from its re-call of the 5' RACE reads, without DNA. The table counts 130,000 or so distinct CDR3 sequences; 0.25% to 0.35% lies in the top ten. This sample stems from a study of CXCR3-negative and CXCR3-positive naive CD8 T cells. The CDR3 consists of 16 residues. Germline-derived CDR1 and CDR2 are SGHTA and FQGTGA. This sequence originates from a human donor in good health. Some clones in this sample may be carry-over from other donors' samples. The sequenced material came from naive CXCR3- CD8+ T cells from blood. Regarding subset: CD45RO-CCR7+CD27+CD95- naive CD8+ T cells lacking CXCR3 (TNR3-). This sequence joins TRBV7-3 and TRBJ2-2; without DNA, the TCRdb call of TRBD2 cannot be checked. The chain's CDR3 is CASSRAMGEGDGELFF.